This TCR beta chain was captured in a study of STAT5B mutations in CD4+ large granular lymphocyte leukemia. The overall study: Among healthy donors, a particular HLA allele went with more CDR3 'QG' motifs. Study-level points and caveats: TRBV06-family usage was enriched in top patient clones (8/27) versus controls (2/35).

The CDR3 loop spans 14 amino acids. Trimming cost V 6 bases and J 5 bases; bases outside gene matches: 7. Looked up from germline, CDR1 is SGHTA and CDR2 is FQGNSA. As for this clone: Antigen unknown.

Sequencing was at survey level. Some clones are missing from TCRdb's copy, which holds only in-frame ones; the method was immunoSEQ multiplex PCR. Among around 27,000 clones listed, roughly 77% were seen once. The sample consisted of CD4+ T cells from blood buffy coats. The rearrangement joins TRBV7-2 to TRBJ2-5; TRBD1 matches 9 bases. The TCR comes from a human donor in good health. CDR3 DNA: TGTGCCAGCAGACCTAGGACAGGGGTGGAGACCCAGTACTTC. Translated, it gives CASRPRTGVETQYF.